A selection of T cell receptor beta chains follows, all from one sample in a study of T-cell memory formation after mild COVID-19. In TCRdb, the 5' RACE reads were re-called with MiXCR into one record per CDR3 protein. The data contain some 450,000 distinct CDR3 sequences, around 19% of them singletons. The sequenced sample was PBMCs or a T cell subset sorted from them (not recorded which). The origin of the receptors is an adult woman who had mild COVID-19 (a few samples of this study predate the infection). Cell type and time point are not known. Each CDR3 is given with its conserved first and last residue. The size of a clone is reported for some rows only, either as once, few or many, or as a class for expanded clones.

abundance,j_gene,len,v_gene,CDR3aa
.,TRBJ2-3,16,TRBV20-1,CSARDIGGPGGDTQYF
.,TRBJ2-1,18,TRBV6-2/TRBV6-3,CASSKIRPRDRGFNEQFF
.,TRBJ2-3,16,TRBV7-6,CASSLVTGGLTDTQYF
.,TRBJ1-1,13,TRBV7-3,CASSSDRGTEAFF
.,TRBJ1-2,12,TRBV6-2/TRBV6-3,CASNRQGRGYTF
.,TRBJ2-6,16,TRBV11-3,CASSLPGLTGANVLTF
once,TRBJ2-1,16,TRBV12-3/TRBV12-4,CASSPWDRVAYNEQFF
.,TRBJ2-5,13,TRBV7-2,CASSLVPEETQYF
.,TRBJ2-7,15,TRBV18,CASSPGQQGLYEQYF
.,TRBJ1-4,14,TRBV7-2,CASSISATNEKLFF
.,TRBJ2-1,16,TRBV2,CASSQGLSGGASEQFF
few,TRBJ2-2,12,TRBV6-6,CASSSATGELFF
.,TRBJ1-4,15,TRBV20-1,CSARQGAATNEKLFF
.,TRBJ1-1,13,TRBV20-1,CSARGRLNTEAFF
few,TRBJ2-3,15,TRBV18,CASSPSVAPTDTQYF
.,TRBJ2-7,16,TRBV12-3/TRBV12-4,CASSPDNSALYYEQYF